This entry concerns a single T cell receptor beta chain. This CDR3 is also generated by other DNA sequences in the sample. These data originate in a study of PD-L1 blockade in urothelial cancer. As for the study in general: Dosed intravenously at 1,200 mg every 3 weeks, atezolizumab was initiated by patients at some point between 2012 and 2014. Blood drawn 3 weeks (second dose) and 6 weeks after treatment start was analyzed. About 85% of the 29 patients were men with bladder-origin urothelial cancer. Chemotherapy regimens numbering 0 to 3 had been given to patients.

This CDR3 is 14 amino acids long. Losses at the gene ends were 2 bases for V and 4 bases for J; bases not matched to a gene: 4. Germline V gene data show CDR1 as SGDLS and CDR2 as YYNGEE. The method was immunoSEQ multiplex PCR; TCRdb's version includes in-frame clones alone and lacks a portion of them. The table has 85,000 to 130,000 clones, over 80% seen once; the top ten hold just over 0.9%. This TCR derives from a woman aged 80 or older with urothelial cancer. The starting material was PBMCs, obtained around atezolizumab (anti-PD-L1) treatment. This chain links TRBV9 with TRBJ2-7, with 9 nucleotides matching TRBD1. The CDR3 nucleotides read TGTGCCAGCAGCGTCGGGACAGGGCCTTACGAGCAGTACTTC. Its translation: CASSVGTGPYEQYF.